This TCR beta chain appears in the sequencing data of a study of T cells after yellow fever vaccination. CDR1 and CDR2 (germline): SGHRS, YFSETQ. The CDR3 consists of 15 residues. V dropped 0 bases and J dropped 1 base, with 10 bases sitting between them. This clonotype was counted many times. The study made its TCR cDNA through 5'RACE template switching. That step introduced a universal primer site along with UMIs. TCRdb re-called the 5' RACE reads through MiXCR, storing one row per CDR3 protein. This table has 300,000 to 350,000 distinct CDR3 sequences, around 4.3% appearing once. The rearrangement uses TRBV5-1 and TRBJ2-5; the D call may be TRBD1 or TRBD2 (5 bases each). Here the sequenced sample was PBMCs, taken 15 days after the yellow fever booster vaccination. The clonotype was recovered from a man in his late teens or twenties who received the YFV17D yellow fever vaccine. The chain's CDR3 is CASSLAGTSQETQYF. The DNA for the CDR3 is TGCGCCAGCAGCTTGGCGGGGACGTCCCAAGAGACCCAGTACTTC.